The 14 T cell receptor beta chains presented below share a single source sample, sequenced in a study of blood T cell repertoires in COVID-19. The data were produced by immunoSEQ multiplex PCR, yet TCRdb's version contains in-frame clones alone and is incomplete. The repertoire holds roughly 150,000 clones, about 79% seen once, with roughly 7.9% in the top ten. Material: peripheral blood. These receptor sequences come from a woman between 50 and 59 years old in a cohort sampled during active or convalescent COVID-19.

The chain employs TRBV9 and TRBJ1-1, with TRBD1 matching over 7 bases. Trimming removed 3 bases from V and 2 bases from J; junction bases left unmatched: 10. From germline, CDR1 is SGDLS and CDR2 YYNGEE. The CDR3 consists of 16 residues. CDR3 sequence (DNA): TGTGCCAGCAGCGCTCAGAGGACAGGTGCAAACACTGAAGCTTTCTTT. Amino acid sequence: CASSAQRTGANTEAFF.

The CDR3 spells CASSSGTHVGDTEAFF. In nucleotides, the CDR3 is TGCGCCAGCAGCTCCGGGACTCATGTTGGAGACACTGAAGCTTTCTTT. V gene TRBV5-1 combines with J gene TRBJ1-1, with D possibly TRBD1 on 5 matching bases. V dropped 3 bases and J dropped 3 bases, with 18 bases sitting between them. CDR3 size: 16 residues. The germline V gene encodes CDR1 SGHRS and CDR2 YFSETQ.

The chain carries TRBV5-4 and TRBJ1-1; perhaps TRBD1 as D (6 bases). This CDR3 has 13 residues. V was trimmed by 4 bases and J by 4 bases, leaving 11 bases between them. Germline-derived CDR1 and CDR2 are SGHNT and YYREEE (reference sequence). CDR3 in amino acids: CASSRDTLTEAFF. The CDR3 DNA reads TGTGCCAGCAGCCGGGACACTCTCACTGAAGCTTTCTTT.

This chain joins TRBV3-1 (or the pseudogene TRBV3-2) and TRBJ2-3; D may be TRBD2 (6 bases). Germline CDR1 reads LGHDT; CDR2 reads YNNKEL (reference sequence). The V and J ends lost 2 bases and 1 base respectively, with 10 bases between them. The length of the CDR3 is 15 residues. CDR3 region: CASSQRLDGTDTQYF. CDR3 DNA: TGTGCCAGCAGCCAAAGACTAGATGGCACAGATACGCAGTATTTT.

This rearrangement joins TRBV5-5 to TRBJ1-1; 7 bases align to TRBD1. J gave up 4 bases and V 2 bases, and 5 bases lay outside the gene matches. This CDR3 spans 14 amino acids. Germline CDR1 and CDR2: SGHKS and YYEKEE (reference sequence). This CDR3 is CASSFDRAGTEAFF. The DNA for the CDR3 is TGTGCCAGCAGCTTTGACAGGGCAGGCACTGAAGCTTTCTTT. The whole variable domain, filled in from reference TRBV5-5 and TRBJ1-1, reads DAGVTQSPTHLIKTRGQQVTLRCSPISGHKSVSWYQQVLGQGPQFIFQYYEKEERGRGNFPDRFSARQFPNYSSELNVNALLLGDSALYLCASSFDRAGTEAFFGQGTRLTVV.

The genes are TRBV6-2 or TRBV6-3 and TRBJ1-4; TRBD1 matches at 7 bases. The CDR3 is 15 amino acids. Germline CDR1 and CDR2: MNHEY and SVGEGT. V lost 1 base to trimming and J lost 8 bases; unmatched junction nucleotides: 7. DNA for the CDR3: TGTGCCAGCAGTTACTTCAGACAGGGTGAGGAAAAACTGTTTTTT. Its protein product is CASSYFRQGEEKLFF.

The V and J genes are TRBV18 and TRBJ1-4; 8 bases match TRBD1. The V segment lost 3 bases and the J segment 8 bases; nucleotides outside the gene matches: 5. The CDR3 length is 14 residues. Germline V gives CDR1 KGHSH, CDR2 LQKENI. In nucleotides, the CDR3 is TGTGCCAGCTCACCCGGGACAGGTGGAGAAAAACTGTTTTTT. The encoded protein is CASSPGTGGEKLFF.

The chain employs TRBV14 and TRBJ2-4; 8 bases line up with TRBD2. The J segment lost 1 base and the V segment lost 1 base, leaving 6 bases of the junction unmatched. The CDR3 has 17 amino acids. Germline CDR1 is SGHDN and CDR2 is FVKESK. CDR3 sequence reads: CASSQGAGGGAKNIQYF. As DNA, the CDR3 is TGTGCCAGCAGCCAAGGAGCGGGCGGGGGGGCCAAAAACATTCAGTACTTC.

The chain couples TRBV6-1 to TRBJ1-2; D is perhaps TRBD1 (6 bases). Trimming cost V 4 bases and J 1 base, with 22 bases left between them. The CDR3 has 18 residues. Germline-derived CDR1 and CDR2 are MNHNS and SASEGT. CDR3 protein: CASSGLGAGAYYNYGYTF. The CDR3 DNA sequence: TGTGCCAGCAGTGGCTTGGGGGCAGGGGCTTACTATAACTATGGCTACACCTTC.

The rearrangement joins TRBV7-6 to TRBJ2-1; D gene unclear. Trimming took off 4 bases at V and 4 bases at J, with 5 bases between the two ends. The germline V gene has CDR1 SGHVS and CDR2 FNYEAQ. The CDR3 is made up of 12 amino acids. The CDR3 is CASSSQYNEQFF. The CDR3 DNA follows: TGTGCCAGCAGCTCCCAGTACAATGAGCAGTTCTTC.

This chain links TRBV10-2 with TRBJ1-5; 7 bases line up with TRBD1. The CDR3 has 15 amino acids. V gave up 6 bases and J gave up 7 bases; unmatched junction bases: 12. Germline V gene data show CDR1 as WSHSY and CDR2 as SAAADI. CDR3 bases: TGCGCCAGCAGAGAGGACAGGACGGGACACCAGCCCCAGCATTTT. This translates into CASREDRTGHQPQHF.

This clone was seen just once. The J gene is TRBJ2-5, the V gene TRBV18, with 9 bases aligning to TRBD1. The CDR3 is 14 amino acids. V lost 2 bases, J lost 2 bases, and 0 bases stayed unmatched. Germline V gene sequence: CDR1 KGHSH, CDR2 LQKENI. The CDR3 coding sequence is TGTGCCAGCTCACCAGGGACAGGGCAAGAGACCCAGTACTTC. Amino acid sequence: CASSPGTGQETQYF. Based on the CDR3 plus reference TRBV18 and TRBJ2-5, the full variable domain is NAGVMQNPRHLVRRRGQEARLRCSPMKGHSHVYWYRQLPEEGLKFMVYLQKENIIDESGMPKERFSAEFPKEGPSILRIQQVVRGDSAAYFCASSPGTGQETQYFGPGTRLLVL.

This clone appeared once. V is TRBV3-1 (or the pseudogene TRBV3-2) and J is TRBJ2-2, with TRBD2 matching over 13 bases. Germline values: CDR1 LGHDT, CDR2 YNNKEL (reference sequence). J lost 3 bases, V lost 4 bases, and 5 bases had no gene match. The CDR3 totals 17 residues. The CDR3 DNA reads TGTGCCAGCAGCCTACGGACTAGCGGGGGTCACACCGGGGAGCTGTTTTTT. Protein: CASSLRTSGGHTGELFF.

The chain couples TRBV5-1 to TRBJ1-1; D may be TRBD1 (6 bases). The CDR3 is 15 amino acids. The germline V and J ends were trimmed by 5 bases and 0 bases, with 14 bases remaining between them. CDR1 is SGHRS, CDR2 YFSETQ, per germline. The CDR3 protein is CASRRSGTLNTEAFF. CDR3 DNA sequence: TGCGCCAGCAGGCGATCCGGGACATTGAACACTGAAGCTTTCTTT.